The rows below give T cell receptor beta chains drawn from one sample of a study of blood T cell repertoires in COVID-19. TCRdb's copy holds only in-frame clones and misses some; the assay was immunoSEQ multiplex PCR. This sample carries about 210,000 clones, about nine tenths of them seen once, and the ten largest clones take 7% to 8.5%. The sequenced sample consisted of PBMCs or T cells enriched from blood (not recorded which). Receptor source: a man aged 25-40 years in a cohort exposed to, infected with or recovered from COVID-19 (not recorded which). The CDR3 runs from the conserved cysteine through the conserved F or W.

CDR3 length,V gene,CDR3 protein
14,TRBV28,CASSLYRQNNEQFF
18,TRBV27,CASRGTANTLSGANVLTF
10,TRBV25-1,CASSGGTQYF
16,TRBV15,CATSRARQGRYTEAFF
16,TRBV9,CASSVSGSARTGELFF
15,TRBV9,CASSVDWANTDTQYF
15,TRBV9,CASSLEGGRAYEQYF
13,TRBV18,CASSKGQADRYTF
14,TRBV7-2,CASSSGQGAGEQFF
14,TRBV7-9,CASSLGTGSHEQYF
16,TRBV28,CASSPRTGGRVTEAFF
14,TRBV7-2,CASSLGGTRYEAFF
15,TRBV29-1,CSVEDRQGLPYEQYF
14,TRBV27,CASSLYRHPEKLFF
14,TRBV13,CASRPGLATGELFF
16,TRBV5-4,CASSLAGLTDTDTQYF
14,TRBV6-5,CASNSRGAGEKLFF
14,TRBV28,CASSRGRSNQPQHF
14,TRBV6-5,CASHSEWRSYEQYF
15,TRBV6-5,CASSRRQGSRNEQFF
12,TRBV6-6,CASRDTTYEQYF
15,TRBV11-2,CASSPTGSGFYGYTF
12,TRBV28,CASSSQGLEAFF
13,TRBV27,CASSQTINSPLHF
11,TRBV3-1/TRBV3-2,CASSHRHGYTF
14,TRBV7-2,CASSSSSYNSPLHF
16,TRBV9,CASSPRGEPRYNEQFF